This T cell receptor (beta chain) was recorded in a study of T cells in Graves' hyperthyroidism and ophthalmopathy. This CDR3 region has 14 residues. Trimming cost V 2 bases and J 5 bases; bases outside gene matches: 7. CDR1 GTSNPN and CDR2 SVGIG come from the germline V gene (reference sequence). RNA transcripts yielded amplified TCR beta CDR3 regions. The primer set for the first-round RT-PCR of the TCR CDR3 was HTBI. Each CDR3 protein is one row after TCRdb ran MiXCR on the multiplex PCR reads. Of about 480,000 distinct CDR3 sequences in the sample, 14% were seen once. This TCR came from a woman under 30 with Graves' hyperthyroidism. The chain couples TRBV30 to TRBJ2-3; 7 bases match TRBD2. The material sequenced was blood. CDR3 sequence: CAWSRTSDIDTQYF. CDR3 nucleotide sequence: TGTGCCTGGAGTAGGACTAGTGACATAGATACGCAGTATTTT. Using reference TRBV30 and TRBJ2-3 for the parts outside the CDR3, the full variable domain is SQTIHQWPATLVQPVGSPLSLECTVEGTSNPNLYWYRQAAGRGLQLLFYSVGIGQISSEVPQNLSASRPQDRQFILSSKKLLLSDSGFYLCAWSRTSDIDTQYFGPGTRLTVL.